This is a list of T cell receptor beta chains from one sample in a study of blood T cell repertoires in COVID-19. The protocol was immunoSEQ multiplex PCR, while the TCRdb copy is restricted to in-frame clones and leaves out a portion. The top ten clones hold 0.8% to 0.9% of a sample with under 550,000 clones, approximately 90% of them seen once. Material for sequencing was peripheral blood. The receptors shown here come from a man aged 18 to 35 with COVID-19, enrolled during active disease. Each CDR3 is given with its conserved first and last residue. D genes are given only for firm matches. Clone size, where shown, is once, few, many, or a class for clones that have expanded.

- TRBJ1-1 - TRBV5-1 CASSPDPTQKNTEAFF TGCGCCAGCAGCCCTGACCCCACACAGAAGAACACTGAAGCTTTCTTT
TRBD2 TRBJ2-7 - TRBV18 CASSPSSGGMNEQYF TGTGCCAGCTCACCAAGTAGCGGGGGGATGAACGAGCAGTACTTC
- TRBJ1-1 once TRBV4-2 CASSQEGRDTEAFF TGTGCCAGCAGCCAAGAGGGGAGGGACACTGAAGCTTTCTTT
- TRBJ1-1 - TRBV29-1 CSVEQGWNTEAFF TGCAGCGTTGAACAGGGCTGGAACACTGAAGCTTTCTTT
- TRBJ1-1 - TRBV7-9 CASSWRSDTEAFF TGTGCCAGCAGCTGGAGATCGGACACTGAAGCTTTCTTT
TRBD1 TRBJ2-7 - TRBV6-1 CASSEWDSSYEQYF TGTGCCAGCAGTGAGTGGGACAGCTCCTACGAGCAGTACTTC
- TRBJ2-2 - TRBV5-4 CASSPSTGATGELFF TGTGCCAGCAGCCCTTCTACGGGAGCTACCGGGGAGCTGTTTTTT
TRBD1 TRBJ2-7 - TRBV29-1 CSVERGQGRQQYF TGCAGCGTTGAAAGAGGACAGGGCCGACAGCAGTACTTC
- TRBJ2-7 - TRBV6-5 CASSYSQSSSYEQYF TGTGCCAGCAGTTACTCACAGTCCAGCTCCTACGAGCAGTACTTC
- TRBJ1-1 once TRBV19 CASSFTTGNTEAFF TGTGCCAGTAGTTTCACCACTGGGAACACTGAAGCTTTCTTT
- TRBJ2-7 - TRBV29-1 CSVKQGYEQYF TGCAGCGTTAAGCAGGGCTACGAGCAGTACTTC
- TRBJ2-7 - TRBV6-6 CASSWGEFSEQYF TGTGCCAGCAGCTGGGGCGAATTTTCCGAGCAGTACTTC
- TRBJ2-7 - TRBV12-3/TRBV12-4 CASRADTSYEQYF TGTGCCAGCAGAGCCGACACCTCCTACGAGCAGTACTTC
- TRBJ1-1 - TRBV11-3 CASSLRGSNTEAFF TGTGCCAGCAGCTTAAGGGGATCGAACACTGAAGCTTTCTTT
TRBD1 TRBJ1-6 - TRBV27 CASSTRTGHNSPLHF TGTGCCAGCAGTACAAGGACAGGGCATAATTCACCCCTCCACTTT
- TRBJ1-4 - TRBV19 CASTVTGPRVGKLFF TGTGCCAGTACCGTTACGGGCCCGAGGGTGGGAAAACTGTTTTTT
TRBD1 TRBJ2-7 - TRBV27 CASSFTAGTGVYEQYF TGTGCCAGCAGTTTCACGGCCGGGACAGGGGTCTACGAGCAGTACTTC
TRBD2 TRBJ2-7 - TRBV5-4 CASSPRTSGSYEQYF TGTGCCAGCAGCCCCCGGACTAGCGGATCCTACGAGCAGTACTTC
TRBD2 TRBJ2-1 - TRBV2 CASSGTSGSYNEQFF TGTGCCAGCAGTGGGACTAGCGGATCCTACAATGAGCAGTTCTTC
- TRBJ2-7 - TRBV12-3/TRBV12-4 CASSPSYEQYF TGTGCCAGCAGCCCTAGCTACGAGCAGTACTTC
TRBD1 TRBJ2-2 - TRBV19 CASKGARTGELFF TGTGCCAGTAAGGGGGCGCGCACCGGGGAGCTGTTTTTT
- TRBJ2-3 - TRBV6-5 CASTQSGDTQYF TGTGCCAGCACCCAGTCGGGGGATACGCAGTATTTT
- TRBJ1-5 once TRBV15 CATSLGKPSNQPQHF TGTGCCACCAGCCTAGGAAAGCCTAGCAATCAGCCCCAGCATTTT
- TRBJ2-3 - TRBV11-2 CASSLVWGLYDTQYF TGTGCCAGCAGCTTAGTATGGGGGCTTTATGATACGCAGTATTTT
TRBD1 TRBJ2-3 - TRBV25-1 CASSGTSLGQAGRTQYF TGTGCCAGCAGTGGAACCTCCTTAGGACAGGCTGGGCGTACGCAGTATTTT
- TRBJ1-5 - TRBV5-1 CASSLRGGNQPQHF TGCGCCAGCAGCTTGCGCGGGGGGAATCAGCCCCAGCATTTT
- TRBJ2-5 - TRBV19 CASPRPPGTLGETQYF TGTGCCAGTCCGCGACCCCCCGGGACTCTCGGGGAGACCCAGTACTTC
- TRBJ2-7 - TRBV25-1 CASSEYDSSSYEQYF TGTGCCAGCAGTGAATACGACAGTAGCTCCTACGAGCAGTACTTC
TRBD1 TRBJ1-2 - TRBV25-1 CAIKQGNGYTF TGTGCCATCAAACAGGGGAATGGCTACACCTTC
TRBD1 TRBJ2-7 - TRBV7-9 CASSSDRESYEQYF TGTGCCAGCAGCTCGGACAGGGAATCCTACGAGCAGTACTTC
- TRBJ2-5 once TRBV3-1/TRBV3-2 CASSQGPSGTQYF TGTGCCAGCAGCCAAGGGCCTTCGGGGACCCAGTACTTC
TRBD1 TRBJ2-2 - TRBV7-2 CASSPGQGSTGELFF TGTGCCAGCAGCCCGGGACAGGGGTCCACCGGGGAGCTGTTTTTT
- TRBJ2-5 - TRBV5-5 CASSLAYGGETQYF TGTGCCAGCAGCTTGGCTTATGGGGGGGAGACCCAGTACTTC
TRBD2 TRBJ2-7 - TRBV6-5 CASTTGLGSRQYF TGTGCCAGCACCACAGGACTAGGAAGTAGGCAGTACTTC
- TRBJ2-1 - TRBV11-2 CASSTGTDYNEQFF TGTGCCAGCAGCACCGGGACTGATTACAATGAGCAGTTCTTC
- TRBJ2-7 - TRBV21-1 CASSKDVGQEYEQYF TGTGCCAGCAGCAAAGACGTAGGACAAGAGTACGAGCAGTACTTC
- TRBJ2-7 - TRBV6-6 CASRNGLLYEQYF TGTGCCAGCAGGAATGGACTGCTTTACGAGCAGTACTTC
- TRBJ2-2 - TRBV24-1 CATDGEGGELFF TGTGCCACCGACGGGGAAGGGGGGGAGCTGTTTTTT
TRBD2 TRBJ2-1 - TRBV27 CASSSGLAGYYNEQFF TGTGCCAGCAGTTCAGGACTAGCGGGATACTACAATGAGCAGTTCTTC
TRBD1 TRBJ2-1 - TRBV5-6 CASSPFRGLRSYNEQFF TGTGCCAGCAGCCCCTTCAGGGGGCTTCGCTCCTACAATGAGCAGTTCTTC
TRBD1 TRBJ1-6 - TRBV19 CASSTDRGLSPLHF TGTGCCAGTAGTACGGACAGGGGGCTTTCACCCCTCCACTTT
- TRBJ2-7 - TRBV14 CASSIAGTYEQYF TGTGCCAGCTCTATTGCAGGGACCTACGAGCAGTACTTC
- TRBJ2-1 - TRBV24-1 CATSEAQRASYNEQFF TGTGCCACCAGTGAGGCCCAGCGGGCTTCCTACAATGAGCAGTTCTTC
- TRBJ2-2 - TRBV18 CASSPSHSGSPGELFF TGTGCCAGCTCACCATCACACTCGGGGTCCCCCGGGGAGCTGTTTTTT
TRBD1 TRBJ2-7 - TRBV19 CASSLGPDRGVYEQYF TGTGCCAGTAGCCTCGGACCGGACAGGGGGGTCTACGAGCAGTACTTC
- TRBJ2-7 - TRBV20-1 CSATSAYEQYF TGCAGTGCTACTTCCGCCTACGAGCAGTACTTC
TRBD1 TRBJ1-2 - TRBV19 CASRLTGVFDGYTF TGTGCCAGTAGACTGACAGGGGTGTTTGATGGCTACACCTTC
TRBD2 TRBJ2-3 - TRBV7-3 CASSLGLGVTDTQYF TGTGCCAGCAGCTTAGGACTAGGTGTCACAGATACGCAGTATTTT
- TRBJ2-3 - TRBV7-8 CASSLEAGGTDTQYF TGTGCCAGCAGCTTAGAGGCAGGGGGGACAGATACGCAGTATTTT
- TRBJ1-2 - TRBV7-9 CASSSRDISNYGYTF TGTGCCAGCAGCTCCCGGGACATCTCTAACTATGGCTACACCTTC
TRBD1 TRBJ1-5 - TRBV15 CATSRSGQGREQPQHF TGTGCCACCAGCAGATCGGGACAGGGGAGGGAGCAGCCCCAGCATTTT
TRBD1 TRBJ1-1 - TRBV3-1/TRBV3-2 CASSHLGDRGPAFF TGTGCCAGCAGCCACCTCGGGGACAGGGGGCCAGCTTTCTTT
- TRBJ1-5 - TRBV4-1 CASSHEGFQPQHF TGCGCCAGCAGCCATGAGGGTTTTCAGCCCCAGCATTTT
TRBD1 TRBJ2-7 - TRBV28 CASSKQGVGYEQYF TGTGCCAGCAGTAAACAGGGGGTAGGCTACGAGCAGTACTTC
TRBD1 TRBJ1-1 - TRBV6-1 CASSEDRGTEAFF TGTGCCAGCAGTGAGGACAGGGGGACTGAAGCTTTCTTT
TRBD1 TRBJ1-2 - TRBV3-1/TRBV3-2 CASSQADRDKTF TGTGCCAGCAGCCAAGCGGACAGGGATAAGACCTTC
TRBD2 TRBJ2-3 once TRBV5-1 CASSSAVAGAGDTQYF TGCGCCAGCAGCTCGGCAGTAGCGGGGGCCGGAGATACGCAGTATTTT
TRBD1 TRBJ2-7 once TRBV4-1 CASSRTGNEQYF TGCGCCAGCAGCCGGACAGGGAACGAGCAGTACTTC
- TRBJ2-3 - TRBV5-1 CASSPGQPSTDTQYF TGCGCCAGCAGCCCCGGACAGCCCAGCACAGATACGCAGTATTTT